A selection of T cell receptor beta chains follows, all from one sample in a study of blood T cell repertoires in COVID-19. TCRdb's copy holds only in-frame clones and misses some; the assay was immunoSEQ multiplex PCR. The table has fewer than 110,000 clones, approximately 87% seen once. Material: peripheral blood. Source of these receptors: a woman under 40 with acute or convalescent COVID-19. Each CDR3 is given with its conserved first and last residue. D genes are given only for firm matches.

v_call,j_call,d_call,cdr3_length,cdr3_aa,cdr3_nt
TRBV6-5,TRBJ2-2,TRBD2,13,CATTRGETGELFF,TGTGCCACCACCCGGGGGGAAACCGGGGAGCTGTTTTTT
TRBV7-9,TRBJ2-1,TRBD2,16,CASSYLGLAGGNEQFF,TGTGCCAGCAGCTACCTGGGGCTAGCGGGGGGTAATGAGCAGTTCTTC
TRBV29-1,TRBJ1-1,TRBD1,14,CSVDLSQGAREAFF,TGCAGCGTTGACTTGTCTCAGGGGGCTCGCGAAGCTTTCTTT
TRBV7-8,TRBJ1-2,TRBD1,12,CATSWDSQGYTF,TGTGCCACCTCCTGGGACAGTCAAGGCTACACCTTC
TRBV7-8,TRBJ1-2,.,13,CASSFAQVYGYTF,TGTGCCAGCAGCTTTGCACAGGTCTATGGCTACACCTTC
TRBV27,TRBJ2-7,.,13,CASSWASNYEQYF,TGTGCCAGCTCTTGGGCAAGTAACTACGAGCAGTACTTC
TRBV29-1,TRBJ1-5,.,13,CSAAEPGHRPQHF,TGCAGCGCCGCAGAACCAGGTCATCGGCCCCAGCATTTT
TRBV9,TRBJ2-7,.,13,CASSPESRDEQYF,TGTGCCAGCAGCCCCGAATCGAGGGACGAGCAGTACTTC
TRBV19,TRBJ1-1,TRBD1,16,CASRNHGQGRGIEAFF,TGTGCCAGTAGAAACCACGGACAGGGCAGAGGTATTGAAGCTTTCTTT
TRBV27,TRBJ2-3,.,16,CASSLSRGRGTDTQYF,TGTGCCAGCAGTTTATCTAGGGGAAGGGGCACAGATACGCAGTATTTT
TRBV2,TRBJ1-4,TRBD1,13,CASNGQGQGKLFF,TGTGCCAGCAATGGACAGGGCCAGGGAAAACTGTTTTTT
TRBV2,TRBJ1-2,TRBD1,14,CASRALRQGFGYTF,TGTGCCAGCAGGGCCCTCAGACAGGGTTTTGGCTACACCTTC
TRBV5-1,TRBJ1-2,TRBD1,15,CASSTRTGSSLGYTF,TGCGCCAGCAGCACAAGGACAGGCTCCTCCCTAGGCTACACCTTC
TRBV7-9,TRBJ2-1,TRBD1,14,CASSLAGQYNEQFF,TGTGCCAGCAGCTTAGCGGGACAGTACAATGAGCAGTTCTTC
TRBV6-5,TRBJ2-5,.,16,CASSYEGIPKGETQYF,TGTGCCAGCAGTTACGAGGGTATCCCCAAAGGGGAGACCCAGTACTTC
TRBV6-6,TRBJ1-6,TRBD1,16,CASSLLGQGGNSPLHF,TGTGCCAGCAGTCTCCTCGGACAGGGAGGAAATTCACCCCTCCACTTT
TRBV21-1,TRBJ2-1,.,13,CASSTQGFDEQFF,TGTGCCAGCAGCACACAGGGATTCGATGAGCAGTTCTTC
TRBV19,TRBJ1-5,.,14,CASSIVLQNQPQHF,TGTGCCAGTAGTATAGTTTTGCAGAATCAGCCCCAGCATTTT
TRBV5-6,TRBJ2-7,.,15,CASSFVIGVAYEQYF,TGTGCCAGCAGCTTTGTTATAGGGGTTGCCTACGAGCAGTACTTC